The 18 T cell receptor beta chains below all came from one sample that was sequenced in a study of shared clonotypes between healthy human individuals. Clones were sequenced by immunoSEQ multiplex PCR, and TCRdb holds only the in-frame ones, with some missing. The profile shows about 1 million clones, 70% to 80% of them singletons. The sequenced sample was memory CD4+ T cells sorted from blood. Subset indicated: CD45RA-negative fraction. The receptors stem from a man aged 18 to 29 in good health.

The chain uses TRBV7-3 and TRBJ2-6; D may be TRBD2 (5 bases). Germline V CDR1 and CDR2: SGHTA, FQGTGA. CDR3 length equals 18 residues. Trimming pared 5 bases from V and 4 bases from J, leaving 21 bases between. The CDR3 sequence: CASSKAAASPSGANVLTF. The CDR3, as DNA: TGTGCCAGCAGCAAAGCGGCTGCGAGCCCTTCCGGGGCCAACGTCCTGACTTTC.

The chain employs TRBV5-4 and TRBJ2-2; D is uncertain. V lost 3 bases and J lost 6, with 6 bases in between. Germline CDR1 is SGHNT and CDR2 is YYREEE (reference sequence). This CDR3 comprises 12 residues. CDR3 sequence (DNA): TGTGCCAGCAGCTCCTTTGCCGGGGAGCTGTTTTTT. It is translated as CASSSFAGELFF. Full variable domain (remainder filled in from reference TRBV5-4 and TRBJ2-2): ETGVTQSPTHLIKTRGQQVTLRCSSQSGHNTVSWYQQALGQGPQFIFQYYREEENGRGNFPPRFSGLQFPNYSSELNVNALELDDSALYLCASSSFAGELFFGEGSRLTVL.

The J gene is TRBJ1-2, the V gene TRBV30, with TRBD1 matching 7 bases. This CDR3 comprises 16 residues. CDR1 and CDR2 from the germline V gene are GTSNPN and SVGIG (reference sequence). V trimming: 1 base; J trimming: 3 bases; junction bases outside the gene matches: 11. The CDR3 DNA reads TGTGCCTGGAGTGCCCACCCCAGGGGGTTGCACTATGGCTACACCTTC. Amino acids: CAWSAHPRGLHYGYTF.

The CDR3, as DNA: TGCGCCAGCAGCTTGGCCTGGACAGCGAACACTGAAGCTTTCTTT. This sequence encodes CASSLAWTANTEAFF. The V gene is TRBV5-1, the J gene TRBJ1-1; the D gene is possibly TRBD1 (6 bases). In germline, CDR1 is SGHRS, CDR2 YFSETQ. Trimming left V 0 bases short and J 1 base short, with 10 bases between. The CDR3 is made up of 15 amino acids.

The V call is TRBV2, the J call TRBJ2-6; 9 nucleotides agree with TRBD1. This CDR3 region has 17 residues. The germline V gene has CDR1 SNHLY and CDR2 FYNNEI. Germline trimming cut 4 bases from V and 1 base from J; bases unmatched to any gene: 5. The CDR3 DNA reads TGTGCCAGCAGTGGGACTGGGACAGGGTCTGGGGCCAACGTCCTGACTTTC. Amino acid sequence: CASSGTGTGSGANVLTF.

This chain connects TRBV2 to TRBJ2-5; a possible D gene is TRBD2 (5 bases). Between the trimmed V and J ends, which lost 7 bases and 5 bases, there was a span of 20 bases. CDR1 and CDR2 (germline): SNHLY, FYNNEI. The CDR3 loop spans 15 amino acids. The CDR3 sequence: CASKRGSATGETQYF. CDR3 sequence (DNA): TGTGCCAGCAAACGAGGGTCGGCGACGGGGGAGACCCAGTACTTC.

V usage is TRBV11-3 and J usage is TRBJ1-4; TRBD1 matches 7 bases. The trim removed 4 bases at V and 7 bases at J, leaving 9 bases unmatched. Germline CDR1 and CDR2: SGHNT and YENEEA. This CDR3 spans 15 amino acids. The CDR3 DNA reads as TGTGCCAGCAGCTCCCATAGGGGGCTCGGTGAAAAACTGTTTTTT. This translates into CASSSHRGLGEKLFF.

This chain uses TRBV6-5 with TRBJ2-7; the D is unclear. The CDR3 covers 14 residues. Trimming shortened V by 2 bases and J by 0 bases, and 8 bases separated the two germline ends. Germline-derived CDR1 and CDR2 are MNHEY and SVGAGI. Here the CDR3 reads CASSYGVVSYEQYF. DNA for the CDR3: TGTGCCAGCAGTTACGGGGTAGTCTCCTACGAGCAGTACTTC.

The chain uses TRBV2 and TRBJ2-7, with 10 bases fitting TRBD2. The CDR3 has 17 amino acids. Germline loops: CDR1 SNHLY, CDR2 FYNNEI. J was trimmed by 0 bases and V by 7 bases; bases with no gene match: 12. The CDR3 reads CASKTSGALRSSYEQYF. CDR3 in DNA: TGTGCCAGCAAAACTAGCGGGGCCCTAAGAAGCTCCTACGAGCAGTACTTC.

The CDR3 bases are TGTGCCAGCAGTTACTCGAATACAGGCGCCGGGGAGCTGTTTTTT. Translating gives CASSYSNTGAGELFF. The chain uses TRBV6-5 and TRBJ2-2; weak D call: TRBD1 (5 bases). V was clipped by 0 bases and J by 6 bases, with 11 bases between them. CDR3 size: 15 residues. Germline V gives CDR1 MNHEY, CDR2 SVGAGI.

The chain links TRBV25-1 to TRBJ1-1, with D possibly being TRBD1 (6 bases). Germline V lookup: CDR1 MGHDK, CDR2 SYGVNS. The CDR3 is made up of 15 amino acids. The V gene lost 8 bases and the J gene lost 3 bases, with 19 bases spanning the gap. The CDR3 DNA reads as TGTGCCAGCGGGGGGACACAGGCCCAGGACACTGAAGCTTTCTTT. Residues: CASGGTQAQDTEAFF.

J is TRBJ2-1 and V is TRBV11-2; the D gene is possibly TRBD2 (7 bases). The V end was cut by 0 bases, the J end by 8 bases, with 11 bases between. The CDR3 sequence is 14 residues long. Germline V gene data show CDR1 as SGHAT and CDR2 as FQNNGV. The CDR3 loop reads CASSLDAGAHEQFF. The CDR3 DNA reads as TGTGCCAGCAGCTTAGACGCGGGGGCCCATGAGCAGTTCTTC.

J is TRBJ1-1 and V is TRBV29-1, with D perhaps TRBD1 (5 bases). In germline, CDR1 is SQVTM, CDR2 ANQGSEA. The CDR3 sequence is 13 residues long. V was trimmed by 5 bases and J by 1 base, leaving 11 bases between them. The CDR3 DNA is TGCAGCGTTTTAGAGGGGAAGAACACTGAAGCTTTCTTT. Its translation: CSVLEGKNTEAFF.

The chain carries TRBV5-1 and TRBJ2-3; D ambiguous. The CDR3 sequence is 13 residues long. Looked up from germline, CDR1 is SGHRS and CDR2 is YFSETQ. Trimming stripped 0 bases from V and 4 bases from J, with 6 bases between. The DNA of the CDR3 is TGCGCCAGCAGCTTGGGGAGTGCAGATACGCAGTATTTT. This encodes CASSLGSADTQYF.

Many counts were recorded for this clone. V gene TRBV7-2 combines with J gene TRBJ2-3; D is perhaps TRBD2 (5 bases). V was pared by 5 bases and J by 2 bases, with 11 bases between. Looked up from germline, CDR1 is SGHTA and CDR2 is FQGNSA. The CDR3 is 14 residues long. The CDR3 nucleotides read TGTGCCAGCAGCCGGCGGGCGTACACAGATACGCAGTATTTT. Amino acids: CASSRRAYTDTQYF.

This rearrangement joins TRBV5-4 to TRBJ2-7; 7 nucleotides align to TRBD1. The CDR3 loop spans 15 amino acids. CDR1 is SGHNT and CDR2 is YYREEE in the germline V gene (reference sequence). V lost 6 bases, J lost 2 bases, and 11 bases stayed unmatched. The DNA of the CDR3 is TGTGCCAGCATCCTAAAAAGGGGGCCCACCTACGAGCAGTACTTC. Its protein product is CASILKRGPTYEQYF.

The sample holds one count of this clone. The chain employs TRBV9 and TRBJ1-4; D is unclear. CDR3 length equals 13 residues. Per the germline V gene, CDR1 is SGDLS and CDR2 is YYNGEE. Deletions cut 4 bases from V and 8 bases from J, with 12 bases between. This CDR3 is CASSNRPGEKLFF. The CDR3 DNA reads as TGTGCCAGCAGCAATCGCCCAGGCGAAAAACTGTTTTTT.

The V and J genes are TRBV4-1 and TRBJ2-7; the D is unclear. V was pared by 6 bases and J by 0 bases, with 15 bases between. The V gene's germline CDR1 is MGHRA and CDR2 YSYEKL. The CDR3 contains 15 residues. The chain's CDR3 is CASRQTEAVSYEQYF. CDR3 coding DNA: TGCGCCAGCAGACAGACTGAGGCGGTCTCCTACGAGCAGTACTTC.